This T cell receptor (beta chain) derives from a study of cytomegalovirus exposure and HLA in healthy donors. Study-wide results and limits: In vitro confirmation showed three CMV-associated chains to be CMV antigen specific.

PCR used 60 Vbeta primers and 13 Jbeta primers. Measured with immunoSEQ multiplex PCR; TCRdb has only the in-frame clones, and not every one. The table shows approximately 170,000 clones, with roughly 80% occurring only once. Trimming removed 7 bases from V and 8 bases from J, with 11 bases in between. Germline loops: CDR1 DFQATT, CDR2 SNEGSKA (reference sequence). The CDR3 totals 11 residues. On this clone itself: Its specificity is unknown.

Donors counted as nominally healthy when sampled, yet unrecorded immune exposures were likely. The sample consisted of PBMCs. The chain has TRBV20-1 and TRBJ1-4; no firm D call. The clonotype comes from a woman between 45 and 65 years old in good health and CMV-seropositive. The CDR3 coding sequence is TGCAGTGTCCCGTACCGGGAAAAACTGTTTTTT. Its translation is CSVPYREKLFF.